These 22 T cell receptor beta chains originate from one sample sequenced in a study of shared clonotypes between healthy human individuals. The table came from immunoSEQ multiplex PCR; TCRdb's copy has only in-frame clones and leaves some out. There are about 500,000 clones in the sample; roughly three quarters occur only once, and around 12% lies in the top ten. The specimen was PBMCs. The receptors originated from a woman between 35 and 50 years old in good health. Some clones in this sample may be carry-over from other donors' samples.

Only one count was recorded for this clone. The rearrangement links TRBV25-1 to TRBJ2-7; D gene unclear. V was shortened by 1 base and J by 2 bases, with 9 bases between the two germline ends. Looked up from germline, CDR1 is MGHDK and CDR2 is SYGVNS. The CDR3 is made up of 14 amino acids. The CDR3 bases are TGTGCCAGCAGTGAATTTAGAACAGCCTACGAGCAGTACTTC. This translates into CASSEFRTAYEQYF.

The V call is TRBV19, the J call TRBJ2-2; 9 positions match TRBD1. The CDR3 sequence is 16 residues long. In germline, CDR1 is LNHDA, CDR2 SQIVND (reference sequence). With V trimmed by 3 bases and J by 4 bases, 6 bases remained unmatched. CDR3 region: CASSIRTGAGTGELFF. CDR3 nucleotides: TGTGCCAGTAGTATCCGGACAGGGGCGGGCACCGGGGAGCTGTTTTTT.

In regard to this clone: The same CDR3 arises from other DNA sequences in this sample as well. The chain is built from TRBV30 and TRBJ1-1; tentative D call: TRBD1 (5 bases). V was trimmed by 0 bases and J by 0 bases, leaving 8 bases between them. CDR1 is GTSNPN and CDR2 is SVGIG in the germline V gene (reference sequence). The CDR3 consists of 14 residues. The CDR3 DNA reads TGTGCCTGGAGTGTAGAGGGGCTGAACACTGAAGCTTTCTTT. Amino acid sequence: CAWSVEGLNTEAFF.

This clone was recorded at least ten times. The rearrangement uses TRBV7-2 and TRBJ2-3; TRBD2 matches 8 bases. V lost 5 bases to trimming and J lost 5 bases; unmatched junction nucleotides: 12. The CDR3 consists of 16 residues. CDR1 and CDR2 from the germline V gene are SGHTA and FQGNSA. CDR3 residues: CASSRRAGEGGDTQYF. The CDR3 nucleotides read TGTGCCAGCAGCCGTCGAGCGGGGGAGGGAGGAGATACGCAGTATTTT. The full variable domain, rest sourced from reference TRBV7-2 and TRBJ2-3, is GAGVSQSPSNKVTEKGKDVELRCDPISGHTALYWYRQSLGQGLEFLIYFQGNSAPDKSGLPSDRFSAERTGGSVSTLTIQRTQQEDSAVYLCASSRRAGEGGDTQYFGPGTRLTVL.

This chain joins TRBV5-1 and TRBJ2-1; 7 bases map to TRBD2. V shed 0 bases, J shed 6 bases, and the junction held 3 bases outside the gene matches. The CDR3 is 14 residues long. Per the germline V gene, CDR1 is SGHRS and CDR2 is YFSETQ. CDR3: CASSLGAGVNEQFF. The CDR3 DNA reads TGCGCCAGCAGCTTGGGCGCGGGAGTCAATGAGCAGTTCTTC.

This clone was seen a handful of times. This likely traces to a read error, being one base from a far larger clone. Because it lacks the conserved phenylalanine or tryptophan at the end, this CDR3 is likely a read error. The chain couples TRBV15 to TRBJ1-5; D is uncertain. This CDR3 contains 15 residues. CDR1 and CDR2 (germline): LNHNV, YYDKDF (reference sequence). V lost 0 bases to trimming and J lost 10 bases, with 16 bases between them. CDR3 nucleotides: TGTGCCACCAGCAGAGAAAGGGAAGGTCCAAGCCCCCAGCATCTT. Residues: CATSREREGPSPQHL.

The table lists this clone with a few counts. The rearrangement links TRBV27 to TRBJ2-7; the D is unclear. The V and J ends lost 5 bases and 4 bases respectively, with 9 bases between them. Looked up from germline, CDR1 is MNHEY and CDR2 is SMNVEV (reference sequence). The CDR3 loop spans 12 amino acids. The CDR3, as DNA: TGTGCCAGCAGTCCTATGGGTTACGAGCAGTACTTC. This translates into CASSPMGYEQYF.

This chain connects TRBV7-9 to TRBJ1-2, with D unclear. Germline values: CDR1 SEHNR, CDR2 FQNEAQ (reference sequence). Trimming left V 4 bases short and J 6 bases short, with 15 bases between. This CDR3 is 14 amino acids long. In nucleotides, the CDR3 is TGTGCCAGCAGCTGGCGGCAGGATTCGGATGGCTACACCTTC. It is translated as CASSWRQDSDGYTF.

The chain joins TRBV11-2 to TRBJ2-1; TRBD2 matches 8 bases. Germline CDR1 SGHAT, CDR2 FQNNGV. The CDR3 loop spans 16 amino acids. V lost 4 bases to trimming and J lost 6 bases; unmatched junction nucleotides: 11. CDR3 in DNA: TGTGCCAGCAGCTCCCGTGCGACTAGCGTCTCCAATGAGCAGTTCTTC. It translates to CASSSRATSVSNEQFF.

A word on this clone: A read error is likely here: a far larger clone is one base away. V is TRBV5-1 and J is TRBJ2-2, with TRBD2 as a possible D gene (7 bases). V dropped 5 bases and J dropped 0 bases, with 14 bases sitting between them. Germline V gene data show CDR1 as SGHRS and CDR2 as YFSETQ. The CDR3 runs to 16 residues. The CDR3 bases are TGCGCCAGCAGACGGGGGGCTGACGCGAACACCGGGGAGCTGTTTTTT. Amino acid sequence: CASRRGADANTGELFF.

This clone was seen once. J is TRBJ1-5 and V is TRBV29-1; no definite D call. The CDR3 length is 14 residues. Trimming cost V 6 bases and J 0 bases, with 12 bases left between them. In germline, CDR1 is SQVTM, CDR2 ANQGSEA. CDR3 nucleotide sequence: TGCAGCGTCGCCCTAACAAATAGCAATCAGCCCCAGCATTTT. Translating gives CSVALTNSNQPQHF.

The sample holds a few counts of this clone. This chain uses TRBV27 with TRBJ1-2; D not certain. The germline V and J ends were trimmed by 0 bases and 1 base, with 9 bases remaining between them. The CDR3 has 15 amino acids. Germline V gene data show CDR1 as MNHEY and CDR2 as SMNVEV (reference sequence). The CDR3 coding sequence is TGTGCCAGCAGTTTATCCCCCGGACTTAACTATGGCTACACCTTC. This translates into CASSLSPGLNYGYTF.

In the case of this clone: The junction differs from germline at one of its ends, possibly a read error. The chain carries TRBV5-5 and TRBJ2-6; D unresolved. CDR1 is SGHKS, CDR2 YYEKEE, per germline (reference sequence). The CDR3 sequence is 16 residues long. The CDR3 nucleotides read TGCGCCAGCAGCCGTGGCCAAGGCTCTGGGGCCAACGTCCTGACTTTC. Translation: CASSRGQGSGANVLTF.

The V and J genes are TRBV5-1 and TRBJ2-3, with TRBD2 identical over 8 bases. The germline gives CDR1 SGHRS, CDR2 YFSETQ. This CDR3 is built from 15 residues. Trimming took 0 bases from V and 3 from J; bases not matched to a gene: 3. The CDR3: CASSLALAETDTQYF. The CDR3 DNA sequence: TGCGCCAGCAGCTTGGCACTAGCGGAAACAGATACGCAGTATTTT. The complete variable domain, with remaining parts taken from reference TRBV5-1 and TRBJ2-3, reads KAGVTQTPRYLIKTRGQQVTLSCSPISGHRSVSWYQQTPGQGLQFLFEYFSETQRNKGNFPGRFSGRQFSNSRSEMNVSTLELGDSALYLCASSLALAETDTQYFGPGTRLTVL.

V and J are TRBV13 and TRBJ2-1; 10 nucleotides match TRBD2. Germline V CDR1 and CDR2: PRHDT, FYEKMQ (reference sequence). J was trimmed by 5 bases and V by 1 base; bases with no gene match: 8. This CDR3 is built from 17 residues. The CDR3 sequence is CASSLASGGPRNNEQFF. CDR3 DNA: TGTGCCAGCAGCTTAGCTAGCGGGGGCCCTAGGAACAATGAGCAGTTCTTC.

V usage is TRBV7-3 and J usage is TRBJ1-4; 10 bases align to TRBD1. Germline loops: CDR1 SGHTA, CDR2 FQGTGA. The CDR3 runs 15 residues. V trimming: 5 bases; J trimming: 8 bases; junction bases outside the gene matches: 8. In DNA form, the CDR3 reads TGTGCCAGCAGCCCCCCGGGACAGGGGTCCGAAAAACTGTTTTTT. Amino acids: CASSPPGQGSEKLFF.

The chain carries TRBV28 and TRBJ2-7, with D perhaps being TRBD1 or TRBD2 (5 bases each). The CDR3 extends over 15 amino acids. With 5 bases removed from V and 7 bases from J, the gap between germline ends came to 21 bases. Germline V gene sequence: CDR1 MDHEN, CDR2 SYDVKM. This CDR3 reads CASSPPGTRTVEQYF. The CDR3 DNA is TGTGCCAGCAGTCCCCCAGGGACCAGAACAGTGGAGCAGTACTTC.

V is TRBV5-1 and J is TRBJ2-7; the D gene is possibly TRBD2 (6 bases). CDR1 SGHRS and CDR2 YFSETQ come from the germline V gene. This CDR3 is 15 amino acids long. Trimming took off 2 bases at V and 2 bases at J, with 14 bases between the two ends. This chain's CDR3 is CASSFGSGETYEQYF. The DNA for the CDR3 is TGCGCCAGCAGCTTCGGGTCGGGGGAAACCTACGAGCAGTACTTC.

J is TRBJ2-7 and V is TRBV9; D is unresolved. The CDR3 is 15 amino acids. Germline V lookup: CDR1 SGDLS, CDR2 YYNGEE. The germline V and J ends were trimmed by 4 bases and 2 bases, with 16 bases remaining between them. CDR3 nucleotides: TGTGCCAGCAGCCCAACCCAGGTGTCAACCTACGAGCAGTACTTC. It encodes CASSPTQVSTYEQYF.

This chain joins TRBV5-1 and TRBJ1-2; D call uncertain. Germline loops: CDR1 SGHRS, CDR2 YFSETQ. The V gene lost 4 bases and the J gene lost 0 bases, with 13 bases spanning the gap. The CDR3 is 15 residues long. CDR3 sequence: CASSPDGLTNYGYTF. The CDR3 nucleotides are TGCGCCAGCAGCCCGGATGGTCTCACTAACTATGGCTACACCTTC.

The chain recombines TRBV28 with TRBJ1-3, with 7 bases fitting TRBD1. CDR1 MDHEN and CDR2 SYDVKM come from the germline V gene. The CDR3 is made up of 14 amino acids. Trimming at V came to 0 bases and at J to 4 bases, leaving 0 bases not matched to a gene. Here the CDR3 reads CASSLWDRGNTIYF. CDR3 DNA sequence: TGTGCCAGCAGTTTATGGGACAGGGGAAACACCATATATTTT.

The genes are TRBV6-1 and TRBJ2-5; no reliable D call. Germline-derived CDR1 and CDR2 are MNHNS and SASEGT. The CDR3 sequence is 13 residues long. Trimming pared 7 bases from V and 2 bases from J, leaving 11 bases between. In DNA form, the CDR3 reads TGTGCCAGCAACATCGGAGAACAAGAGACCCAGTACTTC. Its protein is CASNIGEQETQYF.